This T cell receptor beta chain was found in a study of response to subunit inactivated influenza vaccine. Study-level points and caveats: It was the authors' suggestion that each seasonal influenza vaccination recruits few new T cells.

TCRdb independently ran MiXCR on the RT-PCR reads; one entry per CDR3 protein. This sample yields about 830,000 distinct CDR3 sequences, of which 15% to 20% are seen a single time; 9.5% to 13% belongs to the top ten. Germline V gives CDR1 SGHTA, CDR2 FQGNSA. Losses at the gene ends were 1 base for V and 1 base for J; bases not matched to a gene: 6. The CDR3 extends over 17 amino acids. Note on this clonotype: Its target is unknown.

The receptor was derived from a man aged 50-60 years who received an inactivated influenza vaccine. Material: PBMCs from blood, obtained roughly 5 days after vaccination. The chain combines TRBV7-2 with TRBJ2-1; TRBD1 aligns across 8 bases. CDR3 amino acids: CASSLGQGAGSYNEQFF. The CDR3 nucleotides read TGTGCCAGCAGCTTAGGCCAGGGGGCAGGGTCCTACAATGAGCAGTTCTTC.